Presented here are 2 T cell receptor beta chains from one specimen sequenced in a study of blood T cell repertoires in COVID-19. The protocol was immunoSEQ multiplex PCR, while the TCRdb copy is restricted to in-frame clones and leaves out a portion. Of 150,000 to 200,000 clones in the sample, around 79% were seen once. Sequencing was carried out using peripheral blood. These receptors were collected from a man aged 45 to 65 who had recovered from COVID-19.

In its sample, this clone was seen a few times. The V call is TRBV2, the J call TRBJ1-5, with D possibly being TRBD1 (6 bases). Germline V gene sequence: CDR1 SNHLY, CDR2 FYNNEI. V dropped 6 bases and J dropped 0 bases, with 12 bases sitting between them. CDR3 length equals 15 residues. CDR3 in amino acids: CASRLDRYSNQPQHF. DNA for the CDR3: TGTGCCAGCAGATTAGACAGGTATAGCAATCAGCCCCAGCATTTT. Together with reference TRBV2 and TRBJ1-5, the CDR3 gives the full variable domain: EPEVTQTPSHQVTQMGQEVILRCVPISNHLYFYWYRQILGQKVEFLVSFYNNEISEKSEIFDDQFSVERPDGSNFTLKIRSTKLEDSAMYFCASRLDRYSNQPQHFGDGTRLSIL.

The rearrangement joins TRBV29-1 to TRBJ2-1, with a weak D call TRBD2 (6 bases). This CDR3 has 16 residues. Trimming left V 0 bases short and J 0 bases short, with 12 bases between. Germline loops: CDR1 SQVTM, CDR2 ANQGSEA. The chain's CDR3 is CSVEDKRASSYNEQFF. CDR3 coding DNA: TGCAGCGTTGAAGACAAGCGGGCCAGCTCCTACAATGAGCAGTTCTTC.